These T cell receptor beta chains were read from a single sample in a study of cytomegalovirus exposure and HLA in healthy donors. Only in-frame clones appear in the TCRdb table, and some are missing; sequencing was by immunoSEQ multiplex PCR. The data show roughly 130,000 clones, over 75% seen once. Source material: PBMCs. These receptors were collected from a man aged 25-40 years in good health and CMV-seronegative. Both conserved end residues are trimmed from each CDR3. The order of the fields is J gene, CDR3 length, V gene, CDR3 protein.

TRBJ1-1,12,TRBV28,ASSPNREGTEAF
TRBJ2-5,11,TRBV7-9,ASSLGRGETQY
TRBJ2-1,12,TRBV2,ASSGDSKRGEQF
TRBJ1-2,12,TRBV2,ASRGTGVSVGYT
TRBJ2-7,15,TRBV4-1,ASSQEPILAGSYEQY
TRBJ1-2,11,TRBV2,ASVGRVGHGYT
TRBJ2-3,13,TRBV2,ASSEAGGAGDTQY
TRBJ2-5,14,TRBV29-1,SVPGLAGGPGETQY
TRBJ2-7,13,TRBV7-9,ASSLQGARGYEQY
TRBJ1-1,11,TRBV4-2,ASSQDLQGIAF
TRBJ2-3,13,TRBV7-9,ASSKRTGNTDTQY
TRBJ2-5,12,TRBV7-9,ASSLPIGIETQY
TRBJ2-1,14,TRBV5-6,ASSLWGGGTYNEQF
TRBJ1-1,9,TRBV20-1,SARGDFEAF
TRBJ2-7,13,TRBV6-1,ASTRSGRVSYEQY
TRBJ1-2,13,TRBV5-1,ASSLGTTTGYGYT
TRBJ2-2,13,TRBV6-5,ASRPRLGYTGELF
TRBJ2-7,13,TRBV6-6,ASRDRVGASYEQY
TRBJ1-3,13,TRBV18,ASPQGTGSGNTIY
TRBJ2-7,11,TRBV10-3,AISEDGLAEQY
TRBJ2-3,11,TRBV27,ASRTGAVDTQY
TRBJ1-1,13,TRBV15,ATANAREGGTEAF
TRBJ1-1,12,TRBV6-5,ASSAGGPNTEAF
TRBJ2-7,14,TRBV2,ASSEGLAGGLYEQY